This is a list of T cell receptor beta chains from one sample in a study of post-analysis software for immune sequencing data. TCRdb used MiXCR to reprocess the PCR reads, holding one entry per CDR3 protein. The sample lists about 540,000 distinct CDR3 sequences; 30% to 40% were seen once. Sequenced: blood. The source is a girl aged 2 to 17 with multiple sclerosis. Each CDR3 is given with its conserved first and last residue. A D gene is named only where the DNA matches it firmly. Clone size appears in some rows only: once, few, many, or a class for an expanded clone.

>.|TRBD1|TRBJ1-5|TRBV20-1
TGCAGTGCCGACTATGGGACAGATGATCAGCCCCAGCATTTT
CSADYGTDDQPQHF
>.|TRBD2|TRBJ2-7|TRBV9
TGTGCCAGCAGCTCAGGGCCAATGACTAGCGGACCCTACAATGAGCAGTACTTC
CASSSGPMTSGPYNEQYF
>few|TRBD1|TRBJ1-4|TRBV29-1
TGCAGCGTAGCCGGGACAGGGTTCAATGAAAAACTGTTTTTT
CSVAGTGFNEKLFF
>many|TRBD1|TRBJ2-5|TRBV6-5
TGTGCCAGCACCTCCGGGACAGGGCAAGAGACCCAGTACTTC
CASTSGTGQETQYF
>few|TRBD2|TRBJ2-7|TRBV9
TGTGCCAGCAGCGTGGGGCCTAGCGGGGGGGCCTACGAGCAGTACTTC
CASSVGPSGGAYEQYF
>few|.|TRBJ2-5|TRBV15
TGTGCCACCAGCATCAGGGTTGGAGAGACCCAGTACTTC
CATSIRVGETQYF
>few|.|TRBJ1-6|TRBV12-3/TRBV12-4
TGTGCCAGCAGTTTAGAGGCAGGGGCAGGTTCACCCCTCCACTTT
CASSLEAGAGSPLHF
>few|.|TRBJ2-5|TRBV4-1
TGCGCCAGCAGCCAGGAGAAGGGGACCCAGTACTTC
CASSQEKGTQYF
>.|TRBD1|TRBJ1-5|TRBV5-1
TGCGCCAGCAGCCTCGACAGGGGAACTCAGCCCCAGCATTTT
CASSLDRGTQPQHF
>few|TRBD2|TRBJ2-3|TRBV5-1
TGCGCCAGCAGAGTGCGGGGGGACCGCACAGATATGCAGTATTTT
CASRVRGDRTDMQYF
>few|TRBD1|TRBJ1-1|TRBV12-3/TRBV12-4
TGTGCCAGCAGTCTCCTAGACAGGGGGCTCGGAGCTTTCTTT
CASSLLDRGLGAFF
>.|TRBD2|TRBJ2-3|TRBV6-5
TGTGCCAGCAGTTACTCGACGGGGGGGGGCCGGCAGGTAGATACGCAGTATTTT
CASSYSTGGGRQVDTQYF
>few|TRBD1|TRBJ2-5|TRBV7-8
TGTGCCAGCAGCTTCTACCCCTCAGGGCAGGGGGTGATGGAGACCCAGTACTTC
CASSFYPSGQGVMETQYF
>.|.|TRBJ1-1|TRBV29-1
TGCAGCGGTCGGGACGGAACTGAAGCTTTCTTT
CSGRDGTEAFF
>.|TRBD2|TRBJ2-3|TRBV28
TGTGCCAGCACCCAAGCGGGGGCGGCAGATACGCAGTATTTT
CASTQAGAADTQYF
>.|.|TRBJ2-3|TRBV4-2
TGTGCCAGCAGCCTGACCGCCCGGGCGGAGTTTGCAGATACGCAGTATTTT
CASSLTARAEFADTQYF
>.|TRBD1|TRBJ2-3|TRBV3-1
TGTGCCAGCAGTAACCAGGGGGCGCTTAGAGATACGCAGTATTTT
CASSNQGALRDTQYF
>.|.|TRBJ1-2|TRBV5-1
TGCGCCAGCAGCTACAGGCTCGCTAACTATGGCTACACCTTC
CASSYRLANYGYTF
>few|TRBD2|TRBJ2-5|TRBV27
TGTGCCAGCGGGACTCTAGCGGCTCAAGAGACCCAGTACTTC
CASGTLAAQETQYF
>few|TRBD1|TRBJ2-5|TRBV20-1
TGCAGTGCTGCCCCGGGACAGCTGCAAGAGACCCAGTACTTC
CSAAPGQLQETQYF
>.|.|TRBJ2-2|TRBV5-1
TGCGCCAGCAGATCGGGGACCACGAGGGAGACCGGGGAGCTGTTTTTT
CASRSGTTRETGELFF
>.|TRBD1|TRBJ1-2|TRBV11-2
TGTGCCAGCAGCTCCGGACAGGGGGGGTACTATGGCTACACCTTC
CASSSGQGGYYGYTF
>few|.|TRBJ1-2|TRBV25-1
TGTGCCAGCAGTGGACAAAGGGGTTCGGGCTACACCTTC
CASSGQRGSGYTF
>once|.|TRBJ2-2|TRBV28
TGTGCCAGCAGTTTGAGCCACGGGGAGCTGTTTTTT
CASSLSHGELFF
>.|.|TRBJ1-1|TRBV5-1
TGCGCCAGCAGCTTGATCGGTAGGGCTGAAGCTTTCTTT
CASSLIGRAEAFF
>.|.|TRBJ2-3|TRBV20-1
TGCAGTGCTGCCCCCCTTCACTCGAACACAGGTACGCAGTATTTT
CSAAPLHSNTGTQYF
>.|TRBD2|TRBJ2-6|TRBV4-2
TGTGCCAGCAGCCAAGACACCGGGACTAGTGGGGCCAACGTCCTGACTTTC
CASSQDTGTSGANVLTF
>once|.|TRBJ2-3|TRBV12-3/TRBV12-4
TGTGCCAGCACCCACGGAGGGGTCCCTGCAGATACGCAGTATTTT
CASTHGGVPADTQYF
>once|TRBD1|TRBJ1-2|TRBV7-2
TGTGCCTGCAGCATACTTGGACAGGGGAGCGGCTACACCTTC
CACSILGQGSGYTF
>few|.|TRBJ2-7|TRBV7-2
TGTGCCAGCAGCCTAGGGACTCAAGGGGAGCAGTACTTC
CASSLGTQGEQYF
>.|TRBD2|TRBJ2-1|TRBV25-1
TGTGCCAGCAGTGAAGTAGGACTAGCGGGGGGTTTCTACAATGAGCAGTTCTTC
CASSEVGLAGGFYNEQFF
>few|.|TRBJ1-4|TRBV20-1
TGCAGGCGTCAATTGAAGGGGCGACGTGAAAAACTGTTTTTT
CRRQLKGRREKLFF
>few|TRBD1|TRBJ1-2|TRBV7-9
TGTGCCAGCAGCTTTGGGACAGGGGAATATGGCTACACCTTC
CASSFGTGEYGYTF
>.|.|TRBJ1-1|TRBV5-1
TGCGCCAGCAGCGGGGACGGGCGGTCGAACACTGAAGCTTTCTTT
CASSGDGRSNTEAFF
>few|.|TRBJ2-7|TRBV7-9
TGTGCCAGCAGCCCATCAAAGAAAGAATACAGGGAAAGCGAGCAGTACTTC
CASSPSKKEYRESEQYF
>few|.|TRBJ1-1|TRBV13
TGTGCCAGCAGCTTAGATCGAGAGGCTGAAGCTTTCTTT
CASSLDREAEAFF
>once|.|TRBJ1-3|TRBV19
TGTGCCAGTAGTATAGTTCGACAGAACTCTGGAAACACCATATATTTT
CASSIVRQNSGNTIYF
>many|.|TRBJ2-5|TRBV20-1
TGCAGTTCGCGACGGTACCAAGAGACCCAGTACTTC
CSSRRYQETQYF
>few|.|TRBJ1-4|TRBV6-5
TGTGCCAGCAGTTACGATTGGGCCGGAGGGAATGAAAAACTGTTTTTT
CASSYDWAGGNEKLFF
>few|.|TRBJ2-1|TRBV29-1
TGCAGCGTTGAAGTTAAAGGGGGTAGGGTCGATGAGCAGTTCTTC
CSVEVKGGRVDEQFF
>.|.|TRBJ1-1|TRBV6-5
TGTGCCAGCAGTCCCGGACCCCGTGGTTTGAACACTGAAGCTTTCTTT
CASSPGPRGLNTEAFF
>.|.|TRBJ1-2|TRBV15
TGTGCCACCAGCAGAGGGGACCAAGGGGGCTACACCTTC
CATSRGDQGGYTF